The 9 T cell receptor beta chains in this list originate from one sample, sequenced in a study of T cells in Graves' hyperthyroidism and ophthalmopathy. The CDR3 regions of TCR beta were amplified from RNA transcripts. When the TCR CDR3 underwent first-round RT-PCR, the HTBI primer set was used. MiXCR, applied by TCRdb to the multiplex PCR reads, yields one record per CDR3 protein. In the table there are 450,000 to 700,000 distinct CDR3 sequences, around 42% of which are singletons. Material for sequencing was peripheral blood or thyroid tissue (not recorded which). Every receptor here comes from an adult woman with Graves' disease, either hyperthyroidism or ophthalmopathy (not recorded which).

The rearrangement links TRBV7-8 to TRBJ1-1, with D unresolved. Looked up from germline, CDR1 is SGHVS and CDR2 is FQNEAQ. V shed 4 bases and J shed 1 base, with 16 bases lying between them. This CDR3 is built from 16 residues. CDR3 sequence reads: CASSSQLGRRNTEAFF. The CDR3 DNA sequence: TGTGCCAGCAGCTCCCAGCTTGGGAGGAGGAACACTGAAGCTTTCTTT. Full variable domain (rest looked up from reference TRBV7-8 and TRBJ1-1): GAGVSQSPRYKVAKRGQDVALRCDPISGHVSLFWYQQALGQGPEFLTYFQNEAQLDKSGLPSDRFFAERPEGSVSTLKIQRTQQEDSAVYLCASSSQLGRRNTEAFFGQGTRLTVV.

This clonotype has a count of ten or more. The V and J genes are TRBV18 and TRBJ2-7, with a possible D match to TRBD1 (6 bases). The CDR3 is made up of 12 amino acids. Per germline, CDR1 KGHSH and CDR2 LQKENI. With 5 bases removed from V and 2 bases from J, the gap between germline ends came to 7 bases. The CDR3 DNA is TGTGCCAGCTCAGGGACAACCTACGAGCAGTACTTC. Translated, it gives CASSGTTYEQYF.

The gene calls are TRBV7-3 and TRBJ2-7, with D perhaps TRBD1 (6 bases). Germline lookup yields CDR1 SGHTA and CDR2 FQGTGA. V was shortened by 4 bases and J by 12 bases, with 16 bases between the two germline ends. The length of the CDR3 is 12 residues. This CDR3 reads CASSSLGGMRYF. The CDR3 nucleotides read TGTGCCAGCAGCTCCCTAGGGGGAATGCGGTACTTC. Together with reference TRBV7-3 and TRBJ2-7, the CDR3 gives the full variable domain: GAGVSQTPSNKVTEKGKYVELRCDPISGHTALYWYRQSLGQGPEFLIYFQGTGAADDSGLPNDRFFAVRPEGSVSTLKIQRTERGDSAVYLCASSSLGGMRYFGPGTRLTVT.

This clonotype has ten or more counts. This rearrangement joins TRBV12-3 or TRBV12-4 to TRBJ1-2, with D possibly TRBD1 on 5 matching bases. CDR3 length: 13 amino acids. The V gene lost 2 bases and the J gene lost 2 bases, with 6 bases spanning the gap. CDR3 sequence (DNA): TGTGCCAGCAGTTTAAACAGGAACTATGGCTACACCTTC. Its translation: CASSLNRNYGYTF.

The rearrangement uses TRBV27 and TRBJ2-7; 7 positions agree with TRBD1. Losses at the gene ends were 4 bases for V and 2 bases for J; bases not matched to a gene: 5. The germline gives CDR1 MNHEY, CDR2 SMNVEV (reference sequence). The CDR3 contains 14 residues. In DNA, the CDR3 is TGTGCCAGCAGTTGGGGGACAGCCGCCTACGAGCAGTACTTC. Encoded protein: CASSWGTAAYEQYF.

This sequence joins TRBV4-1 and TRBJ2-7; a possible D gene is TRBD2 (6 bases). With 4 bases removed from V and 2 bases from J, the gap between germline ends came to 21 bases. Germline V gene data show CDR1 as MGHRA and CDR2 as YSYEKL. This CDR3 contains 17 residues. This chain's CDR3 is CASSLYPGETGTYEQYF. The CDR3, as DNA: TGCGCCAGCAGCCTATACCCGGGAGAGACGGGAACCTACGAGCAGTACTTC.

This rearrangement joins TRBV13 to TRBJ2-7; perhaps TRBD2 as D (5 bases). The CDR3 loop spans 13 amino acids. CDR1 PRHDT and CDR2 FYEKMQ come from the germline V gene (reference sequence). Trimming removed 5 bases at V and 6 bases at J, with 14 bases between. The CDR3 coding sequence is TGTGCCAGCAGCCCCACCGAGGGCTGCGAGCAGTACTTC. As protein: CASSPTEGCEQYF.

This clonotype was seen repeatedly, ten times or more. J is TRBJ1-1 and V is TRBV10-2; D not certain. Trimming removed 6 bases at V and 7 bases at J, with 9 bases between. Germline CDR1 and CDR2: WSHSY and SAAADI. The CDR3 loop spans 11 amino acids. The CDR3 DNA sequence: TGCGCCAGCAGGGTGGGCTTTGAAGCTTTCTTT. Protein product: CASRVGFEAFF.

The chain carries TRBV29-1 and TRBJ1-1; D gene unclear. The CDR3 covers 10 residues. Germline V gene lookup returns CDR1 SQVTM and CDR2 ANQGSEA. Deletions cut 7 bases from V and 4 bases from J, with 7 bases between. CDR3 DNA: TGCAGCGGGATGTCCACTGAAGCTTTCTTT. Residues: CSGMSTEAFF. Variable domain in full (rest from reference TRBV29-1 and TRBJ1-1): SAVISQKPSRDICQRGTSLTIQCQVDSQVTMMFWYRQQPGQSLTLIATANQGSEATYESGFVIDKFPISRPNLTFSTLTVSNMSPEDSSIYLCSGMSTEAFFGQGTRLTVV.